This T cell receptor beta chain emerged from a study of stem cell transplantation in POMP-related autoinflammatory disease (dated by TCRdb to about 2021). For the wider study: According to the study's hypothesis, the TRB repertoire gets skewed because defective thymoproteasomes impair MHC class I-dependent CD8+ T-cell differentiation and positive selection. Before transplant, patients showed CD4+ naive T-cell skewing, low CD8+ T-cell proportions, and reduced T-cell cytokine secretion. High-throughput TRB sequencing assessed how POMP deficiency affects T-cell receptor beta repertoire diversity and CDR3 characteristics. General conclusions and limits of the study: In PRAID patients, the trend toward increased clonality and lower diversity reached statistical significance only for regulatory T cells. Across all analyzed T-cell subsets, PRAID patients showed a trend toward higher clonality and lower TRB diversity. The number of unique TRB V-J gene pairings was restricted in PRAID patients.

With respect to this clone: Its antigen is still unknown. It has no much larger one-base neighbor in the sample; base qualities were not kept.

Reading the label with the study, this specimen's time point is: before hematopoietic stem cell transplant. PRAID was marked by prominent immunodeficiency together with autoinflammation. Before TRB sequencing, the T-cell subsets, namely conventional T cells, CD8+ T cells, regulatory T cells, and T follicular helper cells, were sorted. The germline V gene gives CDR1 as SGDLS and CDR2 as YYNGEE. Reading from cysteine to phenylalanine, the CDR3 counts 17 amino acids. Only CDR3 DNA is held: 51 bases, read in frame from base 1. Receptor amplification or capture employed the immunoSEQ multiplex PCR assay. In the source study's methods: Shannon entropy, which takes clonal size distribution into account, was used to quantify repertoire diversity. The Gini-Simpson index (Simpson_1-D) was used to measure inequality of clonotype distribution. The source is immuneACCESS, and TCRdb retained only in-frame sequences with V and J called. Part of the clones is not carried over; for the studies checked, unresolved V genes explain less than half of this, and the remainder is unexplained. The DNA gave D and trimming, while V, J and clone size come from that table. The sample yields more than 20,000 clones; approximately 78% were counted once. The ten top clones hold around 2.4% of the sample.

The TCR was taken from a human donor with POMP-related autoinflammation and immune dysregulation (PRAID). Sequencing was performed on CD4+ T cells from PBMCs, taken before stem cell transplantation. Recombination connected TRBV9 to TRBJ2-5; TRBD1 fits 7 bases in the junction. The J call is doubtful: the DNA matches TRBJ2-7 better. The DNA sequence is given as TGTGCCAGCAGCGTACGCTACGACAGGGCCCCATCCTACGAGCAGTACTTC. It translates as CASSVRYDRAPSYEQYF.